The clone carrying this T cell receptor (beta chain) was counted once. The antigen remains unidentified. The sort gate was single viable CD3+CD4+CD8-CD45RO+ cells for memory CD4+ T cells. V lost 6 bases, J lost 0 bases, and 9 bases lay in between. The V gene's germline CDR1 is MDHEN and CDR2 SYDVKM. The CDR3 runs to 14 residues. The sample originates from a study of memory CD4+ T cells and cytomegalovirus serostatus. Broader study findings: A US-trained random forest predicted CMV serostatus with median AUC around 0.92.

Data came from immunoSEQ multiplex PCR; TCRdb stores just in-frame clones and leaves some out. The sample lists just under 95,000 clones; 75% to 90% were seen once. The chain employs TRBV28 and TRBJ1-3; no definite D call. This TCR was sampled from an adult in good health and CMV-seropositive. The sample consisted of memory CD4+ T cells from blood. The chain's CDR3 is CASRTASSGNTIYF. DNA for the CDR3: TGTGCCAGCAGAACTGCGAGCTCTGGAAACACCATATATTTT.